This T cell receptor beta chain was found in a study of blood T cell repertoires in COVID-19. The overall study: The United States, Italy and Spain were the sources of the acute and convalescent COVID-19 samples. PBMCs, B-cell-depleted T cells, or T cells provided the cDNA or gDNA that made up the material.

The germline CDR1 and CDR2 sequences are DFQATT and SNEGSKA (reference sequence). The CDR3 runs 13 residues. V gave up 3 bases and J gave up 1 base, with 6 bases separating them. In the original processing: Estimates of nucleated cell counts were drawn from the amplification of reference gene primers. Data came from immunoSEQ multiplex PCR; TCRdb stores just in-frame clones and leaves some out. The V and J calls and clone size are taken from that table; D and trimming were inferred from the DNA. The data contain roughly 100,000 clones, 84% of them singletons. What was sequenced was peripheral blood. The clonotype comes from a man aged 65 to 85 with active or convalescent COVID-19. V gene TRBV20-1 combines with J gene TRBJ1-4; the D is unclear. Written as DNA, the CDR3 is TGCAGTGCTAGTTCCCGAACTAATGAAAAACTGTTTTTT. Translating it yields CSASSRTNEKLFF.